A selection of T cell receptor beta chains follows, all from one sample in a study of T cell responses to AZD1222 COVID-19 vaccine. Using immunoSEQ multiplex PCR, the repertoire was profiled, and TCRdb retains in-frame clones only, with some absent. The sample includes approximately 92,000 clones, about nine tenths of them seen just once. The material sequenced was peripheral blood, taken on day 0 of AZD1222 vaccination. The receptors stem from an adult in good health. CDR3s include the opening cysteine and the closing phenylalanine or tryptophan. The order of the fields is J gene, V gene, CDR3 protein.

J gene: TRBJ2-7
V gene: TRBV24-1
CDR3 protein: CATSGSTGQSSYEQYF

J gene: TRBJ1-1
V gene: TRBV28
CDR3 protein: CASSLPLKAFF

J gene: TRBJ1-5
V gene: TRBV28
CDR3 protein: CASKADTRIFSNQPQHF

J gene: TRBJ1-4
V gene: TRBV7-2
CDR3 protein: CASSRTGIEKLFF

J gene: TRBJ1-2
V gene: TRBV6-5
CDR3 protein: CASSLGTGGAYGYTF

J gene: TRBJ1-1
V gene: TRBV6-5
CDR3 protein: CASSYLTDTEAFF

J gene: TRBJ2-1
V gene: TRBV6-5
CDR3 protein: CASNRGEEGNEQFF

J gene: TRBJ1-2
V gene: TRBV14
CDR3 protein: CASSQAGLIYGYTF

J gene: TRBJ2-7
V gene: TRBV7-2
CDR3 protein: CASSLLALYEQYF

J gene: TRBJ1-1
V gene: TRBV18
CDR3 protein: CASSPPGQVGGTEAFF

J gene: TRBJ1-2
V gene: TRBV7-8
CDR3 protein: CASSPQTGFGGYTF

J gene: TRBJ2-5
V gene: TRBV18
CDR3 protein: CASSPPGQRQETQYF

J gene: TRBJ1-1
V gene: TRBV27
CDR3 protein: CASSFDRVGTEAFF

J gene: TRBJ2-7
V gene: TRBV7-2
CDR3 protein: CASSRTSGRINEQYF

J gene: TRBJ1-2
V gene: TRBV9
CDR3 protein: CASSDLQIPNYGYTF

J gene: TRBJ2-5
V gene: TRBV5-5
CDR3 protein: CASSLGAGVVETQYF

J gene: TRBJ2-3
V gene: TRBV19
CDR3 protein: CASSPRMGGGADTQYF

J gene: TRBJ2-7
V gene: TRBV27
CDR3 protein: CASSLLREGSYEQYF

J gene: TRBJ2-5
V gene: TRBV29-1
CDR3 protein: CSVEEVYQETQYF

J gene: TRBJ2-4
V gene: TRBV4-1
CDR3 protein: CASSQEGTGKNIQYF

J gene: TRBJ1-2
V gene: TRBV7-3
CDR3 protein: CASSPQPGGFNYGYTF

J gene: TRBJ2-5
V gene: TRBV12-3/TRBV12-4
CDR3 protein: CASSFRGYETQYF

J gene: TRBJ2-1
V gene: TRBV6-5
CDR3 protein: CASSPGTAKGEQFF

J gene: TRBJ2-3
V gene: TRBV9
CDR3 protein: CASSVGGTDTQYF

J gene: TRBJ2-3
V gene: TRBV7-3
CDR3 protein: CASGSTQDTQYF

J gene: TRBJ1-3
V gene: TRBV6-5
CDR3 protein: CASSYSNRVGNTIYF

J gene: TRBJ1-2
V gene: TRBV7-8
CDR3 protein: CASSRDRAIDGYTF

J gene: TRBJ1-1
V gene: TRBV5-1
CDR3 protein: CASSLEAGGREAFF

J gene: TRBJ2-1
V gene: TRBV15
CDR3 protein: CATSRLPTSGRRGEQFF

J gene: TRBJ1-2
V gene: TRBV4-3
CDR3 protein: CASSQDLTGTPNYGYTF

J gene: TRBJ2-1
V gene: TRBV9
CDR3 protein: CASSVLETIANEQFF

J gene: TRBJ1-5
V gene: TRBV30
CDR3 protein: CAWSGDSNQPQHF

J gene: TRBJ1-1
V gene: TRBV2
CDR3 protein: CASNGVVETEAFF

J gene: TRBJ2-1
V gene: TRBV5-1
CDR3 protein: CASSLGGPRSYNEQFF

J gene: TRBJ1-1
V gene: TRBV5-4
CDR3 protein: CASSAEGYRAEAFF

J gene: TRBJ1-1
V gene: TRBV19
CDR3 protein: CASSGGRNTEAFF

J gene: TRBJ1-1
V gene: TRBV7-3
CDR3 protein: CASSPDGNTEAFF

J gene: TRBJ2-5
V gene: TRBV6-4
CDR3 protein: CASSPTSGGAGETQYF

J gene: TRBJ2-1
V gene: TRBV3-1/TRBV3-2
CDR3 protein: CASSPGLAGVGEQFF

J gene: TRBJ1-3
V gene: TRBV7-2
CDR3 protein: CASSLVGSGNTIYF

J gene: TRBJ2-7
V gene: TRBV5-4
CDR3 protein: CASSSNYRDRGLYEQYF

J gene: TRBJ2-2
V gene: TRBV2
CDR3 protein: CASSGGRLNTGELFF

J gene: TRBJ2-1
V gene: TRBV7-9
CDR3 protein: CASSLLGGVLHNEQFF

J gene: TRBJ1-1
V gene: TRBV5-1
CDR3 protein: CASSPPGGSTEAFF

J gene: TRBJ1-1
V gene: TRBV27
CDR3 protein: CASREVGQGGRGDFF

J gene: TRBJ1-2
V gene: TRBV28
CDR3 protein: CASSRLYGTGAHGYTF

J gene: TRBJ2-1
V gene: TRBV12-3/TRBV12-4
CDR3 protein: CASSRSYNEQFF

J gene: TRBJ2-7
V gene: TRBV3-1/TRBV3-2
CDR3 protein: CASSQLRSYEQYF

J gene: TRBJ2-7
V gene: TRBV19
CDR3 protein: CASSIGPVGEQYF

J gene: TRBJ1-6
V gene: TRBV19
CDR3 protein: CASSITRVYDSPLHF

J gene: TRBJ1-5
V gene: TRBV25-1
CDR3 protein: CASSPYSDSNQPQHF

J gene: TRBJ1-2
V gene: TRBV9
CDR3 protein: CASSAQGDRAGDTF